The rows below give T cell receptor beta chains drawn from one sample of a study of T-cell reconstitution after alpha-beta-depleted transplantation in children. TCRdb ran MiXCR on the PCR reads and lists one entry per CDR3 protein. Of 200,000 to 300,000 distinct CDR3 sequences listed, roughly 23% were seen once; the top ten hold about 2.8%. Here the sequenced sample was PBMCs, taken before TCRalphabeta/CD19-depleted stem cell transplant. These receptors were collected from a girl aged 2 to 10 with Fanconi anemia, due to receive a stem cell transplant. CDR3s include the opening cysteine and the closing phenylalanine or tryptophan. A D gene is named only where the DNA matches it firmly. Not all rows give a size; the values are once, few, many and, for expanded clones, a class.

J gene	clone size	D gene	V gene	CDR3 DNA	CDR3 protein
TRBJ2-6	-	TRBD1	TRBV10-3	TGTGCCATCAGTCCCTGGGACAGATTTTCCTCTGGGGCCAACGTCCTGACTTTC	CAISPWDRFSSGANVLTF
TRBJ2-1	many	TRBD2	TRBV2	TGTGCCAGCAGTGAAGCGGAGACGGGACTAGCGGGAAGATACGAGCAGTTCTTC	CASSEAETGLAGRYEQFF
TRBJ2-1	-	-	TRBV28	TGTGCCAGCACGAATACACCGGACCGAAATGAGCAGTTCTTC	CASTNTPDRNEQFF
TRBJ2-1	-	-	TRBV4-2	TGTGCCAGCAGCCAAGGGGTTACCGGGACCTACAATGAGCAGTTCTTC	CASSQGVTGTYNEQFF
TRBJ2-5	many	TRBD2	TRBV12-3/TRBV12-4	TGTGCCACCCAACCAGCGGGGGGGCCGGGGCGGGAGACCCAGTACTTC	CATQPAGGPGRETQYF
TRBJ2-3	-	TRBD2	TRBV15	TGTGCCACCAGTCCTACCATACACCTAGGGCTAGCGGAGGGCACAGATACGCAGTATTTT	CATSPTIHLGLAEGTDTQYF
TRBJ2-5	few	-	TRBV29-1	TGCAGCGTTGATGAGGCGACAGTAGGGGAGTACTTC	CSVDEATVGEYF
TRBJ2-1	-	TRBD2	TRBV10-3	TGTGCCAGCAACAGCCCTAGCGGGGGTTTACGCAATGAGCAGTTCTTC	CASNSPSGGLRNEQFF
TRBJ2-7	many	-	TRBV29-1	TGCAGCGTTGGGGGGACCGAGGACGAGCAGTACTTC	CSVGGTEDEQYF
TRBJ1-5	few	TRBD1	TRBV29-1	TGCAGCGTCGATACAGGGGAGGGGAATCAGCCCCAGCATTTT	CSVDTGEGNQPQHF
TRBJ1-6	few	-	TRBV29-1	TGCAGCGTTGGAGAGCGATCTAATTCACCCCTCCACTTT	CSVGERSNSPLHF
TRBJ2-7	-	-	TRBV28	TGTGCCAGCAGGGAGGGCTCCTACGAGCAGTACTTC	CASREGSYEQYF
TRBJ1-1	-	TRBD1	TRBV29-1	TGCAGCGTTGACAGGGGGGACACTGAAGCTTTCTTT	CSVDRGDTEAFF
TRBJ1-2	few	-	TRBV20-1	TGCAGTGCTAGACAGGTGACAGATTATGGCTACACCTTC	CSARQVTDYGYTF
TRBJ2-1	many	TRBD2	TRBV20-1	TGCAGTGCGTTGTCGTCGGCGGGGGGGCCGGACTACAATGAGCAGTTCTTC	CSALSSAGGPDYNEQFF
TRBJ1-5	-	TRBD1	TRBV23-1	TGCGCCAGCAGTCAGAAACAGGGGAATAGCAATCAGCCCCAGCATTTT	CASSQKQGNSNQPQHF
TRBJ2-3	many	-	TRBV5-1	TGCGCCAGCAGCTTGGGGCATAGCACAGATACGCAGTATTTT	CASSLGHSTDTQYF
TRBJ2-1	many	TRBD2	TRBV7-3	TGTGCCAGCAGCGTAGGGACTAGCGGTTACAATGAGCAGTTCTTC	CASSVGTSGYNEQFF
TRBJ2-7	few	TRBD2	TRBV5-4	TGTGCCAGCAGCTTGACCCTCGGACTAGCCTACGAGCAGTACTTC	CASSLTLGLAYEQYF
TRBJ2-3	many	-	TRBV20-1	TGCAGTGCTAGACGCCCACCACGGCCAACCACAGATACGCAGTATTTT	CSARRPPRPTTDTQYF
TRBJ2-7	-	TRBD1	TRBV20-1	TGCAGTGCTCCGGGACAGGGAGGACTGAAAACCTACGAGCAGTACTTC	CSAPGQGGLKTYEQYF
TRBJ2-5	few	TRBD2	TRBV6-5	TGTGCCAGCAGCTCGAGACTAGCGGGAAAGGGGCAAGAGACCCAGTACTTC	CASSSRLAGKGQETQYF
TRBJ2-7	-	-	TRBV20-1	TGCAGTGCTACATTTTCGGGGCCCTCCTACGAGCAGTACTTC	CSATFSGPSYEQYF
TRBJ1-2	-	TRBD1	TRBV6-1	TGTGCCAGCAGTGAAGCCGGGACAGGGGTGGGTGGCTACACCTTC	CASSEAGTGVGGYTF
TRBJ2-1	few	TRBD1	TRBV12-3/TRBV12-4	TGTGCCAGCAGGAAAGCAGGGGGATTGTCCTACAATGAGCAGTTCTTC	CASRKAGGLSYNEQFF
TRBJ2-2	medium-sized	-	TRBV6-5	TGTGCCAGCAGTTACGGCGGCAGGCCCTACACCGGGGAGCTGTTTTTT	CASSYGGRPYTGELFF
TRBJ2-7	-	-	TRBV6-1	TGTGCCAGCAGCCGAGCCTCACGAGACAGATACGAGCAGTACTTC	CASSRASRDRYEQYF
TRBJ2-3	few	TRBD2	TRBV7-3	TGTGCCAGCAGCTTAATGGGAGGGACGCAGTATTTT	CASSLMGGTQYF
TRBJ2-7	-	-	TRBV5-1	TGCGCCAGCAGCTTGGCAGGGGACAACTACGAGCAGTACTTC	CASSLAGDNYEQYF
TRBJ1-5	many	-	TRBV20-1	TGCAGTGCTAGTTTGTCACCGCAGGGCCAGCCCCAGCATTTT	CSASLSPQGQPQHF
TRBJ2-3	-	-	TRBV12-3/TRBV12-4	TGTGCCAGCACCTTAGTCAGGGGGGACACAGATACGCAGTATTTT	CASTLVRGDTDTQYF
TRBJ2-7	few	-	TRBV18	TGTGCCAGCTCACCACGGACTAACTCCTACGAGCAGTACTTC	CASSPRTNSYEQYF
TRBJ2-5	many	-	TRBV20-1	TGCAGTGCTAGCTTTATTAGAAAAGAGACCCAGTACTTC	CSASFIRKETQYF
TRBJ2-7	many	-	TRBV29-1	TGCAGCGTTTGGACAACCGGCTCCTACGAGCAGTACTTC	CSVWTTGSYEQYF
TRBJ2-5	few	-	TRBV28	TGTGCCAGCAACCCGGTCGGTGAGGGAGAGTTAGCAGAGACCCAGTACTTC	CASNPVGEGELAETQYF
TRBJ1-2	-	-	TRBV29-1	TGCAGCGTTGGGCCTCAGGGAGGGTCGGGCTATGGCTACACCTTC	CSVGPQGGSGYGYTF
TRBJ1-6	-	TRBD1	TRBV28	TGTGCCAGCAGTCTACAGGGGAGGCATTCACCCCTCCACTTT	CASSLQGRHSPLHF
TRBJ2-1	many	-	TRBV29-1	TGCAGCGTCTTTAGACTAGATCAGTTCTTC	CSVFRLDQFF
TRBJ2-7	-	TRBD1	TRBV5-1	TGCGCCAGCAGCTCGGGACAGGGGGTCTGGGAGCAGTACTTC	CASSSGQGVWEQYF
TRBJ2-7	once	-	TRBV20-1	TGCAGTGCTAGAACCCAATTACACGAGCAGTACTTC	CSARTQLHEQYF
TRBJ2-1	many	-	TRBV19	TGTGCCAGTGGGCCATATGCAGGCAATGAGCAGTTCTTC	CASGPYAGNEQFF
TRBJ2-5	-	-	TRBV4-1	TGCGCCAGCAGCCAAGGGATGGACAGCCAAGAGACCCAGTACTTC	CASSQGMDSQETQYF
TRBJ2-1	few	TRBD1	TRBV7-6	TGTGCCAGCAGCTTAGTCCCAAAGGACAGGGGAAATGAGCAGTTCTTC	CASSLVPKDRGNEQFF
TRBJ1-5	-	-	TRBV29-1	TGCAGCGTTGCCGGGGGCGATGGGGTTAGCAATCAGCCCCAGCATTTT	CSVAGGDGVSNQPQHF
TRBJ2-1	once	-	TRBV15	TGTGCCACCAGCAGAGTTTCGCACAATGAGCAGTTCTTC	CATSRVSHNEQFF
TRBJ2-3	once	-	TRBV29-1	TGCAGCGTTGGGGACTTCCTAAGCACAGATACGCAGTATTTT	CSVGDFLSTDTQYF
TRBJ2-1	-	-	TRBV20-1	TGCAGTGCTAGAGAAGGTACTAGCCCTCGGTACAATGAGCAGTTCTTC	CSAREGTSPRYNEQFF
TRBJ2-1	many	-	TRBV29-1	TGCAGCGTTCGGGGGTTGGGGGTGTCGGGTCTGGAGCAGTTCTTC	CSVRGLGVSGLEQFF
TRBJ2-5	-	TRBD1	TRBV5-1	TGCGCCAGCAGCTCCCTGACAGGGCGAGAGACCCAGTACTTC	CASSSLTGRETQYF
TRBJ2-3	many	TRBD2	TRBV28	TGTGCCAGCAGACTTAGCGGGAGTAGAAGTACGCAGTATTTT	CASRLSGSRSTQYF
TRBJ2-1	few	-	TRBV5-1	TGCGCCAGCAGCTTCCCTCAGACAGGAAAGACTAGGGGTTACAATGAGCAGTTCTTC	CASSFPQTGKTRGYNEQFF
TRBJ2-2	many	TRBD2	TRBV6-5	TGTGCCAGCAGTTCCTCAGCGGGGCGCACCGGGGAGCTGTTTTTT	CASSSSAGRTGELFF
TRBJ2-7	many	-	TRBV29-1	TGCAGCGTGGGACCTGGGGACCACGAGCAGTACTTC	CSVGPGDHEQYF
TRBJ2-1	-	-	TRBV12-3/TRBV12-4	TGTGCCAGCAGCCCACGGTACTCCTACAATGAGCAGTTCTTC	CASSPRYSYNEQFF
TRBJ1-4	-	TRBD1	TRBV27	TGTGCCAGCATGATGCAGGGGGCGGGTAATGAAAAACTGTTTTTT	CASMMQGAGNEKLFF
TRBJ2-1	many	-	TRBV21-1	TGTGCCAGCAGCAATGTCAGGGGCCGCCTCTCCTACAATGAGCAGTTCTTC	CASSNVRGRLSYNEQFF
TRBJ1-6	many	-	TRBV28	TGTGCCAGCAGCCGTTACCGCGGACGGAATAATTCACCCCTCCACTTT	CASSRYRGRNNSPLHF
TRBJ2-1	-	TRBD2	TRBV20-1	TGCAGTGCTATAGTGTGGTCAAGCGGGGATGAGCAGTTCTTC	CSAIVWSSGDEQFF
TRBJ1-1	-	-	TRBV30	TGTGCCTGGCGTGGGACACTGAACACTGAAGCTTTCTTT	CAWRGTLNTEAFF
TRBJ2-1	many	-	TRBV15	TGTGCCACCAGCAGAGCCCGAAATGAGCAGTTCTTC	CATSRARNEQFF